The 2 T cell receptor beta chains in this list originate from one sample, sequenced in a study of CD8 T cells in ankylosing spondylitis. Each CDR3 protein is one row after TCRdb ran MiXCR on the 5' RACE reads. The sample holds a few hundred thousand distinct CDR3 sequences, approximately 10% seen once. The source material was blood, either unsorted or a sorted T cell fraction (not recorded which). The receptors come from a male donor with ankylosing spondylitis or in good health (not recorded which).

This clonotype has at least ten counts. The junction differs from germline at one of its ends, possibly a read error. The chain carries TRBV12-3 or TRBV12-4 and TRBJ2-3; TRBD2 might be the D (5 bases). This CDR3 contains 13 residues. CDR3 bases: TGTGCCAGCAGGGCGAGCGGCACAGATACGCATTATTTT. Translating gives CASRASGTDTHYF.

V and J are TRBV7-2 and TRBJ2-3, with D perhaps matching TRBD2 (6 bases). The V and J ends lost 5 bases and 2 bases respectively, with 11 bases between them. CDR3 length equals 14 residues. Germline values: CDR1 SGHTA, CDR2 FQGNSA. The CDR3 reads CASSPGDSTDTQYF. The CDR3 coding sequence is TGTGCCAGCAGCCCCGGGGACTCCACAGATACGCAGTATTTT.